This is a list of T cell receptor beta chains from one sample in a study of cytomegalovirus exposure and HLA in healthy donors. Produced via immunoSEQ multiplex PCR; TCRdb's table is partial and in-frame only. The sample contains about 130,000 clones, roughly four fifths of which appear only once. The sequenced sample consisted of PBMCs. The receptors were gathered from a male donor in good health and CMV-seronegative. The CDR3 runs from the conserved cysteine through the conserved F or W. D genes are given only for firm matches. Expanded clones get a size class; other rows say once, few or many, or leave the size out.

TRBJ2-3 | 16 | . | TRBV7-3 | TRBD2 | CASSPVAGGPGDTQYF | TGTGCCAGCAGCCCAGTAGCGGGGGGGCCGGGAGATACGCAGTATTTT
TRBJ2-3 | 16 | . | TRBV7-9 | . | CASSLGRGAGADTQYF | TGTGCCAGCAGCTTGGGCAGGGGGGCTGGGGCAGATACGCAGTATTTT
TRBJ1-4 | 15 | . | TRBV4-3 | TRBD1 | CASSPGDRVGGKLFF | TGCGCCAGCAGCCCTGGGGACAGGGTAGGGGGAAAACTGTTTTTT
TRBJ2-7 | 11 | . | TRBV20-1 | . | CSARGLDEQYF | TGCAGTGCTAGAGGACTAGACGAGCAGTACTTC
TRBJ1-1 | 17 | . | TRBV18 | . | CASSPLLDTLVNTEAFF | TGTGCCAGCTCACCACTTTTGGACACCCTAGTGAACACTGAAGCTTTCTTT
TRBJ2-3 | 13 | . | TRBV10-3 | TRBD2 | CAIGTSGTHTQYF | TGTGCCATAGGGACTAGCGGGACTCATACGCAGTATTTT
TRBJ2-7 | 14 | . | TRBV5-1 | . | CASSLGQGNHEQYF | TGCGCCAGCAGCTTGGGTCAGGGGAACCACGAGCAGTACTTC
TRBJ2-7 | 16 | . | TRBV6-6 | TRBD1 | CASGLGQGRASYEQYF | TGTGCCAGCGGTCTGGGACAGGGGCGCGCATCTTACGAGCAGTACTTC
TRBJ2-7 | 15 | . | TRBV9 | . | CASSPDRRSSYEQYF | TGTGCCAGCAGCCCTGACAGGCGGTCCTCCTACGAGCAGTACTTC
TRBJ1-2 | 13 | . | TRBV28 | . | CASTENSGYGYTF | TGTGCCAGCACCGAGAATTCGGGCTATGGCTACACCTTC
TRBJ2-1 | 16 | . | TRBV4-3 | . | CASSQDWRSSYNEQFF | TGCGCCAGCAGCCAAGATTGGCGGAGCTCCTACAATGAGCAGTTCTTC
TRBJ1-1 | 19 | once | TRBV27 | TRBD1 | CASSLSRGSPRQGITEAFF | TGTGCCAGCAGTTTATCCCGGGGCTCCCCTCGACAGGGGATCACTGAAGCTTTCTTT
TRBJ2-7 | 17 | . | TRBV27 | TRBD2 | CASSLTPGLAGAPEQYF | TGTGCCAGCAGTTTAACCCCGGGACTAGCGGGAGCCCCCGAGCAGTACTTC
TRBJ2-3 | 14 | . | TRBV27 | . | CASSKRAEPLKQYF | TGTGCCAGCAGTAAGAGAGCGGAACCCCTTAAGCAGTATTTT
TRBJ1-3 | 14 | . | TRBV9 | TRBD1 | CASSGTGYGNAIYF | TGTGCCAGCAGCGGGACAGGGTATGGAAACGCCATATATTTT
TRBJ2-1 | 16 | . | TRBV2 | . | CASSEARTPSYNEQFF | TGTGCCAGCAGTGAAGCCCGGACTCCTTCCTACAATGAGCAGTTCTTC
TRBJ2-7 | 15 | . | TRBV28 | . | CASSTGRWETYEQYF | TGTGCCAGCAGTACAGGGAGATGGGAGACCTACGAGCAGTACTTC
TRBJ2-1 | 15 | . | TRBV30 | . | CAWNGNSPEPGEQFF | TGTGCCTGGAATGGAAATTCTCCAGAACCGGGTGAGCAGTTCTTC
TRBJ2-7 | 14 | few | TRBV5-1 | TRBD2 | CASSLSQGGTLVYF | TGCGCCAGCAGCTTGTCTCAGGGAGGGACCTTGGTATACTTC
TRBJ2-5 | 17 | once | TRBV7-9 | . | CASSLGRRDLLQETQYF | TGTGCCAGCAGCTTAGGTCGCCGGGACTTGCTCCAAGAGACCCAGTACTTC
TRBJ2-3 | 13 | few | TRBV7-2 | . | CASSLNRPGTQYF | TGTGCCAGCAGCTTGAACAGGCCGGGTACGCAGTATTTT
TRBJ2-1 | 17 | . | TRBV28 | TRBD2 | CASTPVGLAGGPDEQFF | TGTGCCAGCACCCCCGTGGGACTAGCGGGGGGGCCGGATGAGCAGTTCTTC
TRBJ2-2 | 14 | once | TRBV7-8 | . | CASSPILNTGELFF | TGTGCCAGCAGCCCGATACTGAACACCGGGGAGCTGTTTTTT
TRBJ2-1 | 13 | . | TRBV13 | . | CASSMDINNEQFF | TGTGCCAGCAGCATGGACATAAATAATGAGCAGTTCTTC
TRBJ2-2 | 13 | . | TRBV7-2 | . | CASSRLGTGELFF | TGTGCCAGCAGCCGACTAGGCACCGGGGAGCTGTTTTTT
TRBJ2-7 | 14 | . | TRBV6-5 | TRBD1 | CASSYDRGGYEQYF | TGTGCCAGCAGTTACGACAGGGGAGGCTACGAGCAGTACTTC
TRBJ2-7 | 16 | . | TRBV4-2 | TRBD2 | CASSQGAGGWDYEQYF | TGTGCCAGCAGCCAAGGAGCGGGAGGGTGGGACTACGAGCAGTACTTC
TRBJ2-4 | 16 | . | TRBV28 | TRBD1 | CASSLWIAGQGNIQYF | TGTGCCAGCAGTTTGTGGATCGCGGGACAGGGAAACATTCAGTACTTC
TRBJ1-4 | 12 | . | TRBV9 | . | CASSSRGEKLFF | TGTGCCAGCAGTTCTAGAGGGGAAAAACTGTTTTTT
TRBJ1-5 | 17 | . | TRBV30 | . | CAWSGSRADYSNQPQHF | TGTGCCTGGAGCGGGTCCAGGGCAGATTATAGCAATCAGCCCCAGCATTTT
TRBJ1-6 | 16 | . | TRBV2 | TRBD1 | CASSEQTGIRNSPLHF | TGTGCCAGCAGTGAACAGACAGGGATAAGGAATTCACCCCTCCACTTT
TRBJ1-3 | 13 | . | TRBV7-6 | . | CASSPLAGNTIYF | TGTGCCAGCAGCCCGTTAGCCGGAAACACCATATATTTT
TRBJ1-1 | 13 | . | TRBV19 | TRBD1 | CASSDRGNTEAFF | TGTGCCAGTTCCGACAGGGGGAACACTGAAGCTTTCTTT
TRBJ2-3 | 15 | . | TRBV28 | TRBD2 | CASSPPGGRTDTQYF | TGTGCCAGCAGTCCACCGGGGGGGAGAACAGATACGCAGTATTTT
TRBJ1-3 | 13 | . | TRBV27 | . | CASSSGVGNTIYF | TGTGCCAGCAGTTCAGGGGTTGGAAACACCATATATTTT
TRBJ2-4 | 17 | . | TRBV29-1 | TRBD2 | CSVEETRGGLAKNIQYF | TGCAGCGTTGAAGAAACCCGGGGGGGACTAGCCAAAAACATTCAGTACTTC
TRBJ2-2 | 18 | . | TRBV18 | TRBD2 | CASSPFGGLAGTTGELFF | TGTGCCAGCTCACCATTCGGTGGACTAGCGGGAACCACCGGGGAGCTGTTTTTT
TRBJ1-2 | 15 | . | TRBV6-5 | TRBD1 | CASSYGGDSFYGYTF | TGTGCCAGCAGTTACGGAGGGGACAGTTTCTATGGCTACACCTTC
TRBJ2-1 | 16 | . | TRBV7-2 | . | CASSLARSSSYNEQFF | TGTGCCAGCAGCTTAGCTCGGTCGAGCTCCTACAATGAGCAGTTCTTC
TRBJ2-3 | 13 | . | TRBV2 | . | CATQAEITDTQYF | TGTGCCACACAAGCGGAAATCACAGATACGCAGTATTTT
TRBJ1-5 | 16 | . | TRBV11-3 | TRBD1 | CASSLVLTGQRQPQHF | TGTGCCAGCAGCTTAGTTCTGACAGGGCAGCGGCAGCCCCAGCATTTT
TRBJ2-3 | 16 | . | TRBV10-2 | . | CASSAIQGARTDTQYF | TGCGCCAGCAGTGCAATACAGGGTGCCCGTACAGATACGCAGTATTTT
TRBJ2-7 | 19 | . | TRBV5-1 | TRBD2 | CASSQLPGTSGFSSYEQYF | TGCGCCAGCAGCCAACTTCCCGGGACTAGCGGGTTTAGCTCCTACGAGCAGTACTTC
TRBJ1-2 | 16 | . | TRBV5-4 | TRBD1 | CASSLVGGQGHYGYTF | TGTGCCAGCAGCTTGGTAGGAGGACAGGGTCACTATGGCTACACCTTC
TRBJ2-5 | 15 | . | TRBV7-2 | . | CASSLGQRIQETQYF | TGTGCCAGCAGCTTAGGACAGCGTATTCAAGAGACCCAGTACTTC
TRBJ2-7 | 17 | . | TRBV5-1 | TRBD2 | CASSLGSKGGSSSEQYF | TGCGCCAGCAGCTTGGGCAGCAAGGGAGGGTCTAGTTCCGAGCAGTACTTC
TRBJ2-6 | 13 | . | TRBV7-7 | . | CASGVAGANVLTF | TGTGCTAGCGGAGTCGCTGGGGCCAACGTCCTGACTTTC
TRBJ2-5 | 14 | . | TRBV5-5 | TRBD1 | CASSLAGTGETQYF | TGTGCCAGCAGCTTGGCCGGGACAGGGGAGACCCAGTACTTC
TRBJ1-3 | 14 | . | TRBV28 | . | CASNQAGGRNTIYF | TGTGCCAGTAACCAGGCTGGGGGGAGAAACACCATATATTTT
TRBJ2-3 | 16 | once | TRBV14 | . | CASSQARDFSTDTQYF | TGTGCCAGCAGCCAAGCTCGGGACTTTAGCACAGATACGCAGTATTTT
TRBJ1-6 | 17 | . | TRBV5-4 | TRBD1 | CASSQKDRGTYNSPLHF | TGTGCCAGCAGCCAAAAAGACAGGGGGACTTATAATTCACCCCTCCACTTT
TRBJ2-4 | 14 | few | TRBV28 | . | CASSSGSLQNIQYF | TGTGCCAGCAGTTCCGGGTCCCTCCAAAACATTCAGTACTTC
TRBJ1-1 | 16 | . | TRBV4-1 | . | CASSQALQALNTEAFF | TGCGCCAGCAGCCAAGCACTGCAGGCCTTGAACACTGAAGCTTTCTTT
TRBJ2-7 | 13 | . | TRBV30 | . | CAWKPGRVFEQYF | TGTGCCTGGAAACCAGGGCGAGTCTTCGAGCAGTACTTC
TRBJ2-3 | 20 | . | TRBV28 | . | CAPPHHLNHRDPNLTDTQYF | TGTGCCCCTCCCCACCACCTCAACCACCGGGATCCAAATCTCACAGATACGCAGTATTTT